The source of this T cell receptor beta chain is a study of blood T cell repertoires in COVID-19. In the study overall: From T cells, B-cell-depleted T cells, or PBMCs came the material, which was cDNA or gDNA.

Original methodology: How many nucleated cells were present was estimated from reference gene primer amplification. The method was immunoSEQ multiplex PCR; TCRdb's version includes in-frame clones alone and lacks a portion of them. That table gives V, J and clone size, and the DNA gave D and trimming. Among about 670,000 clones listed, around 89% were seen once. The CDR3 spans 14 residues. Trimming took off 4 bases at V and 3 bases at J, with 13 bases between the two ends. Looked up from germline, CDR1 is SGHNT and CDR2 is YYREEE (reference sequence). The clonotype comes from a woman between 18 and 29 years old with acute or convalescent COVID-19. The rearrangement links TRBV5-4 to TRBJ1-2, with TRBD1 as a possible D gene (5 bases). The sequenced material came from peripheral blood. This CDR3 reads CASSLAGGHYGYTF. In DNA, the CDR3 is TGTGCCAGCAGCCTCGCCGGGGGACACTATGGCTACACCTTC.